The rows below give T cell receptor beta chains drawn from one sample of a study of T cells in Graves' hyperthyroidism and ophthalmopathy. TCRdb called the multiplex PCR reads again in MiXCR, with one record for every CDR3 protein. In the table there are 550,000 to 850,000 distinct CDR3 sequences, under 20% of which are singletons. The specimen sequenced was blood. The receptors stem from a woman aged 50 to 60 with Graves' hyperthyroidism that later progressed to Graves' ophthalmopathy. CDR3s include the opening cysteine and the closing phenylalanine or tryptophan. The D gene is left open where the match is weak. The size of a clone is reported for some rows only, either as once, few or many, or as a class for expanded clones.

J | D | length | V | size | CDR3 | DNA
TRBJ2-1 | TRBD2 | 16 | TRBV7-6 | - | CASSPWTSGGRNEQFF | TGTGCCAGCAGCCCCTGGACTAGCGGGGGGCGCAATGAGCAGTTCTTC
TRBJ2-7 | TRBD2 | 19 | TRBV11-2 | - | CASSLPSSGGPYSPYEQYF | TGTGCCAGCAGCTTACCTTCTAGCGGGGGCCCATATAGCCCCTACGAGCAGTACTTC
TRBJ1-6 | TRBD1 | 15 | TRBV25-1 | - | CASSRGNRGHSPLHF | TGTGCCAGCAGTCGCGGGAACAGGGGGCATTCACCCCTCCACTTT
TRBJ1-5 | - | 15 | TRBV6-6 | many | CASSYSVLENQPQHF | TGTGCCAGCAGTTACTCGGTGCTAGAGAATCAGCCCCAGCATTTT
TRBJ1-6 | - | 15 | TRBV6-1 | - | CASSSFQGTNSPLHF | TGTGCCAGCAGCTCTTTCCAGGGGACTAATTCACCCCTCCACTTT
TRBJ2-1 | - | 16 | TRBV7-2 | many | CASSPHVGSVYNEQFF | TGTGCCAGCAGCCCCCACGTCGGCTCAGTCTACAATGAGCAGTTCTTC
TRBJ1-6 | - | 14 | TRBV20-1 | - | CSARVGALNSPLHF | TGCAGTGCTAGAGTGGGGGCGCTTAATTCACCCCTCCACTTT
TRBJ2-7 | - | 14 | TRBV10-3 | - | CATRPGGRSYEQYF | TGTGCCACCAGGCCGGGGGGCCGTTCCTACGAGCAGTACTTC
TRBJ1-5 | - | 17 | TRBV6-6 | many | CASSYSVRLRANQPQHF | TGTGCCAGCAGTTATTCGGTCCGACTAAGGGCCAATCAGCCCCAGCATTTT
TRBJ2-1 | TRBD1 | 16 | TRBV18 | many | CASSRNRDSPYNEQFF | TGTGCCAGCTCACGCAACCGGGACAGTCCCTACAATGAGCAGTTCTTC
TRBJ2-4 | TRBD1 | 15 | TRBV7-3 | few | CASSPGTGERNIQYF | TGTGCCAGCAGCCCGGGGACAGGGGAGAGAAACATTCAGTACTTC